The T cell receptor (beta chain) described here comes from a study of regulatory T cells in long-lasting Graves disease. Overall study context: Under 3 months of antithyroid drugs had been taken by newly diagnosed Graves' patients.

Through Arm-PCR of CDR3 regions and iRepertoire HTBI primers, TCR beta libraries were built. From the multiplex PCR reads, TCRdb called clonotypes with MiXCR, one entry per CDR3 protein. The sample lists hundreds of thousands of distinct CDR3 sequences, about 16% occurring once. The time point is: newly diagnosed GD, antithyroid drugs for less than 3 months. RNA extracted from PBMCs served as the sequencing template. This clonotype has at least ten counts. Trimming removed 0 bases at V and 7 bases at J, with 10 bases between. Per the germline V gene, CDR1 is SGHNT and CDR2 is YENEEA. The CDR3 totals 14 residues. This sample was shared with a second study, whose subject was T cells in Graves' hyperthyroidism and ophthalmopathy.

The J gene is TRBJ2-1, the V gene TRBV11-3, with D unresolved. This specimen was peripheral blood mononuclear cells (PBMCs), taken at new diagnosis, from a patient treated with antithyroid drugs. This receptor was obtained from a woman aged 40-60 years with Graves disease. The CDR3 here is CASSLEGYRNEQFF. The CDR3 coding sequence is TGTGCCAGCAGCTTAGAGGGCTATAGGAATGAGCAGTTCTTC.